This is a list of T cell receptor beta chains from one sample in a study of somatic mutations in cytotoxic T cells in rheumatoid arthritis. Here immunoSEQ multiplex PCR was the method, and the copy in TCRdb shows in-frame clones only, minus some. Found here are under 15,000 clones, 78% of them singletons; the top ten hold roughly 22%. The sequenced sample consisted of CD8+ T cells sorted from blood. The receptors stem from an adult with rheumatoid arthritis. CDR3s include the opening cysteine and the closing phenylalanine or tryptophan. The D gene is left open where the match is weak. Clone size is given for some rows only: seen once, a few or many times, or a class if the clone is expanded.

TRBV11-2,-,TRBJ1-1,few,TGTGCCAGCAGCCCCTTGGGGGGGGTGACTGAAGCTTTCTTT,CASSPLGGVTEAFF
TRBV2,TRBD1,TRBJ2-6,-,TGTGCCACCCCCGGGACAGCAGCACCTGGGGCCAACGTCCTGACTTTC,CATPGTAAPGANVLTF
TRBV4-1,TRBD2,TRBJ2-1,-,TGCGCCAGCAGCCAGGCTAGCGGGGGATACAATGAGCAGTTCTTC,CASSQASGGYNEQFF
TRBV27,TRBD2,TRBJ2-7,-,TGTGCCAGCAGCTACTCTAGCGGGAGCACCTACGAGCAGTACTTC,CASSYSSGSTYEQYF
TRBV30,TRBD1,TRBJ1-2,-,TGTGCCGGGATAAGGGGGCCAGGGGGCTACACCTTC,CAGIRGPGGYTF
TRBV6-1,-,TRBJ2-1,-,TGTGCCAGCAGTGCAGAGACGGTAACCTACAATGAGCAGTTCTTC,CASSAETVTYNEQFF
TRBV21-1,-,TRBJ2-5,-,TGTGCCAGCACGGACAGGGGGAGATTCCAAGAGACCCAGTACTTC,CASTDRGRFQETQYF
TRBV19,TRBD1,TRBJ2-7,-,TGTGCCAGTAGCCCGTACGGGACAGGGGACGAGCAGTACTTC,CASSPYGTGDEQYF
TRBV21-1,-,TRBJ2-7,-,-,CASSDWGSGAYEQYF
TRBV27,-,TRBJ2-2,-,TGTGCCAGCAGTTTGTCGGTCGCTAGGGAGCTGTTTTTT,CASSLSVARELFF
TRBV11-3,TRBD1,TRBJ2-5,-,TGTGCCAGCAGCTTCCGTGCGGACAGGTCCTCTGGCCAGTACTTC,CASSFRADRSSGQYF
TRBV7-9,TRBD1,TRBJ1-1,-,TGTGCCAGCAGCTATAGACAGGGGGCAAGTGAAGCTTTCTTT,CASSYRQGASEAFF
TRBV2,-,TRBJ2-1,-,TGTGCCAGCAGTCCGTTAGCGCGCCGTGATTGGGGAGAGCAGTTCTTC,CASSPLARRDWGEQFF
TRBV28,TRBD1,TRBJ1-2,-,TGTGCCAGCAGCAAGACAGGGGGCTCGGTGGGAAATGGCTACACCTTC,CASSKTGGSVGNGYTF
TRBV19,-,TRBJ2-7,-,TGTGCCAGTAGTATCGGTGTCAGCTCCTACGAGCAGTACTTC,CASSIGVSSYEQYF
TRBV7-9,-,TRBJ2-1,-,TGTGCCAGCAGCTTAGTCCAGGGAGAATGGGACTACAATGAGCAGTTCTTC,CASSLVQGEWDYNEQFF
TRBV28,-,TRBJ2-3,-,TGTGCCAGCAGTTTCTTAGCGAGCACAGATACGCAGTATTTT,CASSFLASTDTQYF
TRBV10-3,-,TRBJ1-5,-,TGTGCCATCAGTGAAGGGGGTGGCAATCAGCCCCAGCATTTT,CAISEGGGNQPQHF
TRBV5-1,TRBD2,TRBJ2-1,-,TGCGCCAGCAGCCCGGGAGGGCACAATGAGCAGTTCTTC,CASSPGGHNEQFF
TRBV5-6,-,TRBJ2-1,-,TGTGCCAGCAGCCAACTTGGTGAGACAATTTCCTACAATGAGCAGTTCTTC,CASSQLGETISYNEQFF
TRBV11-1,-,TRBJ2-5,-,TGTGCCAGCAGCTTAATCCCCGGCCAAGAGACCCAGTACTTC,CASSLIPGQETQYF
TRBV5-5,TRBD1,TRBJ1-1,-,TGTGCCAGCATCCTTACAGGGGGGAACACTGAAGCTTTCTTT,CASILTGGNTEAFF
TRBV2,-,TRBJ2-7,-,TGTGCCAGCAGTGTTTCCCAGGCACCTGTGGAGCAGTACTTC,CASSVSQAPVEQYF
TRBV7-8,TRBD1,TRBJ2-7,once,TGTGCCAGCAGCCTATGGGACAGTACCTACGAGCAGTACTTC,CASSLWDSTYEQYF
TRBV5-6,TRBD1,TRBJ1-1,-,TGTGCCAGCAGCCTAGGGACAGCTTATGAAGCTTTCTTT,CASSLGTAYEAFF
TRBV19,-,TRBJ1-5,-,TGTGCCAGTAGTATAGTGGGTCAGCCCCAGCATTTT,CASSIVGQPQHF
TRBV4-1,TRBD2,TRBJ2-7,-,TGCGCCAGCAGCCAAGCGGTCCTAGCGGGGAGCTCCTACGAGCAGTACTTC,CASSQAVLAGSSYEQYF
TRBV29-1,TRBD2,TRBJ2-3,-,TGCAGCGTTGAAGATCAGCGGGGAGGCACAGATACGCAGTATTTT,CSVEDQRGGTDTQYF
TRBV7-8,-,TRBJ2-7,-,TGTGCCAGCAGCTTAGCGCACACCTGGGTCTACGAGCAGTACTTC,CASSLAHTWVYEQYF
TRBV29-1,TRBD1,TRBJ2-5,-,TGCAGCGGACAGGGTCCAGAGACCCAGTACTTC,CSGQGPETQYF
TRBV5-5,TRBD1,TRBJ2-2,-,TGTGCCAGCAGCTCCCTACAGGGGGCAGAGAACACCGGGGAGCTGTTTTTT,CASSSLQGAENTGELFF
TRBV28,TRBD1,TRBJ1-2,once,TGTGCCAGCAGTGAAACAGGGGATGACTATGGCTACACCTTC,CASSETGDDYGYTF
TRBV14,TRBD1,TRBJ1-3,few,TGTGCCAGCAGCCTCCGACAGGGAAGAACTGGAAACACCATATATTTT,CASSLRQGRTGNTIYF
TRBV15,-,TRBJ2-3,-,TGTGCCACCAGCAGAGATGATGTTTGGTCCAAGATGCCCGATACGCAGTATTTT,CATSRDDVWSKMPDTQYF
TRBV7-9,TRBD1,TRBJ2-7,-,TGTGCCAGCAGCTCCGCGACAGGGGTCTACGAGCAGTACTTC,CASSSATGVYEQYF
TRBV5-1,-,TRBJ2-2,-,TGCGCCAGCAGCCCTTATGGGGCGAACACCGGGGAGCTGTTTTTT,CASSPYGANTGELFF
TRBV7-9,-,TRBJ2-1,once,TGTGCCAGCAGCTACCGGGACACCGGATTAAATGAGCAGTTCTTC,CASSYRDTGLNEQFF
TRBV28,TRBD2,TRBJ2-7,-,TGTGCCAGCAGTTTTCGGGGGGTTGCTTACGAGCAGTACTTC,CASSFRGVAYEQYF
TRBV6-1,-,TRBJ1-1,-,TGTGCCAGCAGTGCCCGGGAGAACACTGAAGCTTTCTTT,CASSARENTEAFF
TRBV5-1,-,TRBJ2-1,-,TGCGCCAGCAGCTGGCCCCCCGGGACGGTAGGCAATGAGCAGTTCTTC,CASSWPPGTVGNEQFF
TRBV6-6,TRBD2,TRBJ2-3,-,TGTGCCAGCAGTTACTCGACTAGCGGCACAGATACGCAGTATTTT,CASSYSTSGTDTQYF
TRBV4-1,TRBD2,TRBJ2-3,-,TGCGCCAGCAGCCAAGCTGCGGGAGGGGAAGATACGCAGTATTTT,CASSQAAGGEDTQYF
TRBV4-1,-,TRBJ2-7,-,TGCGCCAGCAGCCAAGAAGTATTGTCGGGACTTTCCTGCGAGCAGTACTTC,CASSQEVLSGLSCEQYF
TRBV18,-,TRBJ2-5,-,TGTGCCAGCTCACCGGGGGACGCCGGACGAGAGACCCAGTACTTC,CASSPGDAGRETQYF
TRBV2,-,TRBJ2-2,-,TGTGCCAGCAGTGAAACAGGGACCACCGGGGAGCTGTTTTTT,CASSETGTTGELFF
TRBV5-1,TRBD1,TRBJ1-1,-,TGCGCCAGCAGCTTACAGGGGGCATACACTGAAGCTTTCTTT,CASSLQGAYTEAFF
TRBV10-2,TRBD2,TRBJ2-2,-,TGCGCCAGCGGCCGAGGGACTAGCGGGTGGAACACCGGGGAGCTGTTTTTT,CASGRGTSGWNTGELFF
TRBV28,-,TRBJ1-1,-,TGTGCCAGCAGTTTATCTTGGGGGCGGTCAAGCGTGGATGCTGAAGCTTTCTTT,CASSLSWGRSSVDAEAFF